A selection of T cell receptor beta chains follows, all from one sample in a study of blood T cell repertoires in COVID-19. Assay used: immunoSEQ multiplex PCR; TCRdb lists only in-frame clones, some missing. This table has hundreds of thousands of clones, around 86% appearing once. Sequences were obtained from PBMCs or T cells enriched from blood (not recorded which). The source is a woman between 50 and 59 years old who had recovered from COVID-19. Both conserved end residues are part of each CDR3. A D gene is named only where the DNA matches it firmly. Clone size appears in some rows only: once, few, many, or a class for an expanded clone.

j_call: TRBJ2-7; d_call: NA; clone_size: NA; v_call: TRBV11-2; cdr3_aa: CASSLGTTYEQYF; cdr3_nt: TGTGCCAGCAGCTTAGGAACTACCTACGAGCAGTACTTC
j_call: TRBJ1-5; d_call: TRBD1; clone_size: NA; v_call: TRBV19; cdr3_aa: CASSREGRGFVEPQHF; cdr3_nt: TGTGCCAGTAGTCGCGAGGGCAGGGGGTTCGTCGAGCCCCAGCATTTT
j_call: TRBJ1-2; d_call: TRBD1; clone_size: NA; v_call: TRBV11-2; cdr3_aa: CASTRTGQNYGYTF; cdr3_nt: TGTGCCAGCACCCGGACAGGGCAAAACTATGGCTACACCTTC
j_call: TRBJ1-4; d_call: TRBD1; clone_size: few; v_call: TRBV28; cdr3_aa: CASRINRGTNEKLFF; cdr3_nt: TGTGCCAGCCGGATAAACAGGGGCACTAATGAAAAACTGTTTTTT
j_call: TRBJ2-7; d_call: TRBD1; clone_size: NA; v_call: TRBV5-8; cdr3_aa: CASSENRGRFYEQYF; cdr3_nt: TGTGCCAGCAGCGAAAACAGGGGGCGGTTCTACGAGCAGTACTTC
j_call: TRBJ2-3; d_call: TRBD2; clone_size: NA; v_call: TRBV5-1; cdr3_aa: CASSPETSGRADTQYF; cdr3_nt: TGCGCCAGCAGCCCAGAGACTAGCGGGAGAGCAGATACGCAGTATTTT
j_call: TRBJ1-3; d_call: NA; clone_size: NA; v_call: TRBV21-1; cdr3_aa: CASTGSGNTIYF; cdr3_nt: TGTGCCAGCACCGGTTCTGGAAACACCATATATTTT
j_call: TRBJ1-1; d_call: NA; clone_size: NA; v_call: TRBV18; cdr3_aa: CASSATPTNTEAFF; cdr3_nt: TGTGCCAGCTCAGCAACACCCACGAACACTGAAGCTTTCTTT
j_call: TRBJ2-1; d_call: NA; clone_size: NA; v_call: TRBV21-1; cdr3_aa: CASSKKHNEQFF; cdr3_nt: TGTGCCAGCAGCAAAAAGCACAATGAGCAGTTCTTC
j_call: TRBJ1-1; d_call: NA; clone_size: NA; v_call: TRBV6-5; cdr3_aa: CASIARQHTEAFF; cdr3_nt: TGTGCCAGCATTGCCCGACAGCACACTGAAGCTTTCTTT
j_call: TRBJ1-5; d_call: NA; clone_size: NA; v_call: TRBV28; cdr3_aa: CASSAGGSNQPQHF; cdr3_nt: TGTGCCAGCAGTGCCGGGGGTAGCAATCAGCCCCAGCATTTT
j_call: TRBJ1-1; d_call: NA; clone_size: NA; v_call: TRBV18; cdr3_aa: CASSAGYTTEAFF; cdr3_nt: TGTGCCAGCTCAGCAGGGTATACGACTGAAGCTTTCTTT
j_call: TRBJ2-1; d_call: TRBD2; clone_size: NA; v_call: TRBV29-1; cdr3_aa: CSVRRDYSGLNEQFF; cdr3_nt: TGCAGCGTTAGAAGGGACTACTCAGGGTTAAATGAGCAGTTCTTC
j_call: TRBJ2-3; d_call: NA; clone_size: NA; v_call: TRBV15; cdr3_aa: CATSRDPGTDFADTQYF; cdr3_nt: TGTGCCACCAGCAGAGATCCCGGGACTGACTTCGCAGATACGCAGTATTTT
j_call: TRBJ2-1; d_call: TRBD2; clone_size: NA; v_call: TRBV5-1; cdr3_aa: CASSSGLAGGPGNEQFF; cdr3_nt: TGCGCCAGCAGCTCGGGACTAGCGGGAGGGCCGGGCAATGAGCAGTTCTTC
j_call: TRBJ2-7; d_call: TRBD2; clone_size: NA; v_call: TRBV7-9; cdr3_aa: CASSSSGRRPYEQYF; cdr3_nt: TGTGCCAGCAGCTCTAGCGGGAGGAGACCCTACGAGCAGTACTTC
j_call: TRBJ1-2; d_call: TRBD1; clone_size: NA; v_call: TRBV5-1; cdr3_aa: CASREQGLDYGYTF; cdr3_nt: TGCGCCAGCAGGGAACAGGGGCTCGACTATGGCTACACCTTC
j_call: TRBJ2-1; d_call: TRBD2; clone_size: NA; v_call: TRBV5-1; cdr3_aa: CASSLALAGANEQFF; cdr3_nt: TGCGCCAGCAGCTTGGCCCTAGCGGGAGCGAATGAGCAGTTCTTC
j_call: TRBJ2-3; d_call: TRBD2; clone_size: NA; v_call: TRBV29-1; cdr3_aa: CSAPGGTTDTQYF; cdr3_nt: TGCAGCGCCCCGGGAGGAACCACAGATACGCAGTATTTT
j_call: TRBJ1-2; d_call: NA; clone_size: NA; v_call: TRBV11-1; cdr3_aa: CASSQRKEYGYTF; cdr3_nt: TGTGCCAGCAGCCAACGAAAGGAGTATGGCTACACCTTC
j_call: TRBJ1-6; d_call: NA; clone_size: NA; v_call: TRBV5-1; cdr3_aa: CASSSGESKSPLHF; cdr3_nt: TGCGCCAGCAGCTCTGGGGAGTCAAAATCACCCCTCCACTTT
j_call: TRBJ2-1; d_call: NA; clone_size: NA; v_call: TRBV21-1; cdr3_aa: CASSKGCSGRAENEQFF; cdr3_nt: TGTGCCAGCAGCAAAGGTTGTAGCGGGAGGGCCGAGAATGAGCAGTTCTTC
j_call: TRBJ2-1; d_call: NA; clone_size: NA; v_call: TRBV7-9; cdr3_aa: CASSSTLRESPYEQFF; cdr3_nt: TGTGCCAGCAGCTCTACCTTGAGGGAGAGCCCCTATGAGCAGTTCTTC
j_call: TRBJ1-6; d_call: NA; clone_size: NA; v_call: TRBV3-1/TRBV3-2; cdr3_aa: CASSQEGRGSLHF; cdr3_nt: TGTGCCAGCAGCCAAGAGGGCCGGGGATCCCTCCACTTT
j_call: TRBJ1-1; d_call: TRBD1; clone_size: once; v_call: TRBV3-1/TRBV3-2; cdr3_aa: CASSSRDRVAEAFF; cdr3_nt: TGTGCCAGCAGCTCCCGGGACAGGGTAGCCGAAGCTTTCTTT
j_call: TRBJ2-2; d_call: NA; clone_size: NA; v_call: TRBV28; cdr3_aa: CASSRLGGELFF; cdr3_nt: TGTGCCAGCAGCCGACTAGGCGGGGAGCTGTTTTTT
j_call: TRBJ2-7; d_call: TRBD2; clone_size: NA; v_call: TRBV5-1; cdr3_aa: CASSFGGRGSGEQYF; cdr3_nt: TGCGCCAGCAGCTTCGGCGGGAGGGGCTCGGGGGAGCAGTACTTC
j_call: TRBJ1-2; d_call: TRBD1; clone_size: NA; v_call: TRBV28; cdr3_aa: CASSQIGQGRYGYTF; cdr3_nt: TGTGCCAGCAGTCAGATTGGACAGGGGAGGTATGGCTACACCTTC
j_call: TRBJ2-5; d_call: TRBD2; clone_size: NA; v_call: TRBV27; cdr3_aa: CASSLAGLAVSETQYF; cdr3_nt: TGTGCCAGCAGTTTAGCGGGACTAGCAGTATCGGAGACCCAGTACTTC
j_call: TRBJ2-2; d_call: TRBD1; clone_size: NA; v_call: TRBV18; cdr3_aa: CASSSQTGTGELFF; cdr3_nt: TGTGCCAGCTCATCCCAGACAGGGACCGGGGAGCTGTTTTTT
j_call: TRBJ1-4; d_call: TRBD1; clone_size: once; v_call: TRBV7-9; cdr3_aa: CASSTRTGWDEKLFF; cdr3_nt: TGTGCCAGCAGCACAAGGACAGGCTGGGATGAAAAACTGTTTTTT
j_call: TRBJ1-4; d_call: NA; clone_size: NA; v_call: TRBV20-1; cdr3_aa: CSASRGGGRIEKLFF; cdr3_nt: TGCAGTGCTAGTCGGGGCGGGGGGCGAATTGAAAAACTGTTTTTT
j_call: TRBJ1-2; d_call: TRBD1; clone_size: NA; v_call: TRBV5-1; cdr3_aa: CASSLADRGSIYGYTF; cdr3_nt: TGCGCCAGCAGCTTGGCCGACAGGGGGTCGATCTATGGCTACACCTTC
j_call: TRBJ1-2; d_call: NA; clone_size: NA; v_call: TRBV29-1; cdr3_aa: CSVPGGRGGYTF; cdr3_nt: TGCAGCGTCCCGGGAGGCAGGGGAGGATACACCTTC
j_call: TRBJ1-2; d_call: TRBD1; clone_size: NA; v_call: TRBV11-2; cdr3_aa: CASSLDGGQGRIGYTF; cdr3_nt: TGTGCCAGCAGCTTAGATGGGGGACAGGGAAGGATTGGCTACACCTTC
j_call: TRBJ2-5; d_call: TRBD2; clone_size: NA; v_call: TRBV7-2; cdr3_aa: CASSLVSSGGARESQYF; cdr3_nt: TGTGCCAGCAGCTTAGTGTCCAGCGGGGGCGCAAGAGAGTCCCAGTACTTC
j_call: TRBJ2-7; d_call: TRBD2; clone_size: once; v_call: TRBV28; cdr3_aa: CASRGSGAVYEQYF; cdr3_nt: TGTGCCAGCAGGGGTAGCGGGGCCGTCTACGAGCAGTACTTT
j_call: TRBJ1-6; d_call: TRBD1; clone_size: NA; v_call: TRBV7-7; cdr3_aa: CASSEGQGRNSPLHF; cdr3_nt: TGTGCTAGCTCTGAGGGACAGGGGCGTAATTCACCCCTCCACTTT
j_call: TRBJ2-7; d_call: NA; clone_size: NA; v_call: TRBV7-9; cdr3_aa: CASSLTGPSPRQYF; cdr3_nt: TGTGCCAGCAGCTTAACAGGACCCTCTCCTCGGCAGTACTTC
j_call: TRBJ2-1; d_call: TRBD2; clone_size: NA; v_call: TRBV7-9; cdr3_aa: CASSWGTSADEQFF; cdr3_nt: TGTGCCAGCAGCTGGGGGACTAGCGCCGATGAGCAGTTCTTC
j_call: TRBJ1-2; d_call: NA; clone_size: NA; v_call: TRBV27; cdr3_aa: CASSTGRAGGYTF; cdr3_nt: TGTGCCAGCAGCACTGGTCGCGCGGGAGGCTACACCTTC
j_call: TRBJ2-3; d_call: NA; clone_size: NA; v_call: TRBV5-1; cdr3_aa: CASSLARVTDTQYF; cdr3_nt: TGCGCCAGCAGCTTGGCTCGGGTCACAGATACGCAGTATTTT
j_call: TRBJ1-6; d_call: NA; clone_size: NA; v_call: TRBV12-3/TRBV12-4; cdr3_aa: CASRSEGNSPLHF; cdr3_nt: TGTGCCAGCAGATCCGAGGGAAATTCACCCCTCCACTTT
j_call: TRBJ2-5; d_call: TRBD1; clone_size: NA; v_call: TRBV30; cdr3_aa: CAWSVVRGFGETQYF; cdr3_nt: TGTGCCTGGAGTGTTGTCAGGGGGTTTGGAGAGACCCAGTACTTC
j_call: TRBJ1-6; d_call: TRBD1; clone_size: few; v_call: TRBV15; cdr3_aa: CATSIGQDNSPLHF; cdr3_nt: TGTGCCACCAGCATAGGACAGGATAATTCACCCCTCCACTTT
j_call: TRBJ1-3; d_call: NA; clone_size: NA; v_call: TRBV18; cdr3_aa: CASSPGQNSGNTIYF; cdr3_nt: TGTGCCAGCTCACCTGGACAGAACTCTGGAAACACCATATATTTT
j_call: TRBJ2-7; d_call: TRBD2; clone_size: NA; v_call: TRBV4-1; cdr3_aa: CASSQGGLAGRKIYEQYF; cdr3_nt: TGCGCCAGCAGCCAAGGGGGACTAGCGGGACGTAAGATCTACGAGCAGTACTTC
j_call: TRBJ2-6; d_call: NA; clone_size: NA; v_call: TRBV11-2; cdr3_aa: CASSLNFDLASGANVLTF; cdr3_nt: TGTGCCAGCAGCCTCAATTTCGACTTAGCGAGCGGGGCCAACGTCCTGACTTTC
j_call: TRBJ1-2; d_call: NA; clone_size: NA; v_call: TRBV6-5; cdr3_aa: CASSYSGRGYGYTF; cdr3_nt: TGTGCCAGCAGTTACTCTGGCAGGGGCTATGGCTACACCTTC
j_call: TRBJ1-1; d_call: TRBD1; clone_size: NA; v_call: TRBV28; cdr3_aa: CASRLQGGFVNTEAFF; cdr3_nt: TGTGCCAGCAGGCTTCAGGGGGGTTTTGTGAACACTGAAGCTTTCTTT
j_call: TRBJ2-7; d_call: TRBD1; clone_size: once; v_call: TRBV4-1; cdr3_aa: CASSQKIGQGASYEQYF; cdr3_nt: TGCGCCAGCAGCCAAAAAATAGGACAGGGGGCCTCCTACGAGCAGTACTTC
j_call: TRBJ2-7; d_call: TRBD2; clone_size: NA; v_call: TRBV27; cdr3_aa: CASSLLAGLAPYEQYF; cdr3_nt: TGTGCCAGCAGTTTACTTGCGGGACTAGCTCCGTACGAGCAGTACTTC
j_call: TRBJ1-1; d_call: NA; clone_size: medium-sized; v_call: TRBV28; cdr3_aa: CASSRYRTEAFF; cdr3_nt: TGTGCCAGCAGTCGCTATAGAACTGAAGCTTTCTTT
j_call: TRBJ2-1; d_call: TRBD2; clone_size: NA; v_call: TRBV19; cdr3_aa: CASWGLAGNNEQFF; cdr3_nt: TGTGCCAGTTGGGGGCTAGCGGGTAACAATGAGCAGTTCTTC
j_call: TRBJ2-2; d_call: TRBD2; clone_size: once; v_call: TRBV5-5; cdr3_aa: CASSLLLAGSGELFF; cdr3_nt: TGTGCCAGCAGCTTGCTACTAGCGGGATCCGGGGAGCTGTTTTTT
j_call: TRBJ1-4; d_call: NA; clone_size: NA; v_call: TRBV7-2; cdr3_aa: CASRQEKNNEKLFF; cdr3_nt: TGTGCCAGCCGCCAAGAGAAGAATAATGAAAAACTGTTTTTT
j_call: TRBJ1-1; d_call: NA; clone_size: NA; v_call: TRBV19; cdr3_aa: CASSSREVAFF; cdr3_nt: TGTGCCAGTAGTAGCAGGGAGGTGGCTTTCTTT
j_call: TRBJ1-1; d_call: NA; clone_size: NA; v_call: TRBV28; cdr3_aa: CASSLPGRVMNTEAFF; cdr3_nt: TGTGCCAGCAGTTTACCAGGGAGGGTCATGAACACTGAAGCTTTCTTT
j_call: TRBJ1-2; d_call: TRBD1; clone_size: once; v_call: TRBV3-1/TRBV3-2; cdr3_aa: CASSQYRQGHYGYTF; cdr3_nt: TGTGCCAGCAGCCAGTACCGACAGGGGCACTATGGCTACACCTTC
j_call: TRBJ2-5; d_call: NA; clone_size: NA; v_call: TRBV11-2; cdr3_aa: CASSSGNIQETQYF; cdr3_nt: TGTGCCAGCAGCAGCGGAAACATCCAAGAGACCCAGTACTTC